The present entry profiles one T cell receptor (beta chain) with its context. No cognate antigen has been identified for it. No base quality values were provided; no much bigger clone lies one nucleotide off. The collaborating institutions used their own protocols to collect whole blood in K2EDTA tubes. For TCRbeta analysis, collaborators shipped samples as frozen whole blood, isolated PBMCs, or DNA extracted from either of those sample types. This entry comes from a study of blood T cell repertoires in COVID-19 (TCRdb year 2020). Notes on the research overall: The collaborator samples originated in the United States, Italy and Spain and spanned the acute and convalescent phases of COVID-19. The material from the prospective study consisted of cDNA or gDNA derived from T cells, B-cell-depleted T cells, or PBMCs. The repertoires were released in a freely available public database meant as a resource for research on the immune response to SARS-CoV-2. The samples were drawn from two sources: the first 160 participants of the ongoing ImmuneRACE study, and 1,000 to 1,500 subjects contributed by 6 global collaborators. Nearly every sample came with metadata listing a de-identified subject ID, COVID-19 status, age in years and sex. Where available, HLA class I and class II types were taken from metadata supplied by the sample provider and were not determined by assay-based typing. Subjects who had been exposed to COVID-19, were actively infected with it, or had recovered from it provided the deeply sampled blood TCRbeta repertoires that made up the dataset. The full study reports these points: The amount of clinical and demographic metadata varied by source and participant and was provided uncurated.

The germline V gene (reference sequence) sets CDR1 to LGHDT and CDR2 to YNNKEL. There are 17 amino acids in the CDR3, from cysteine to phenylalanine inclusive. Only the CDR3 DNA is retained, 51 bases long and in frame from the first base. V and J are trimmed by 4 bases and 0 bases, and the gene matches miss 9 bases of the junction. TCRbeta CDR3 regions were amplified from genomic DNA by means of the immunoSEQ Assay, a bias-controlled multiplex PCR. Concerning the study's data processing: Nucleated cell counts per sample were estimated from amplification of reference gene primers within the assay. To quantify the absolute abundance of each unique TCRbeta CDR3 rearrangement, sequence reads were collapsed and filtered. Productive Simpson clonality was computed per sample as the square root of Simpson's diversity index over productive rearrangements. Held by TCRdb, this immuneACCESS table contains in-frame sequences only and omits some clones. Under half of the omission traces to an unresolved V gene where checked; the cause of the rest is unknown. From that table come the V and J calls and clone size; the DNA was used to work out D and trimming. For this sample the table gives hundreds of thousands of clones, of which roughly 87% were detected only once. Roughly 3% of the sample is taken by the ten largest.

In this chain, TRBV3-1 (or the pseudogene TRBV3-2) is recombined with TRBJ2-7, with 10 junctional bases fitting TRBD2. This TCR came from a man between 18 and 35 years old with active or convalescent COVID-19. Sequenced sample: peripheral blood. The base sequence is TGTGCCAGCAGCCCGTTCGTAACTAGCGGGGTCTCCTACGAGCAGTACTTC. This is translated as CASSPFVTSGVSYEQYF.